These 20 T cell receptor beta chains were all obtained from the same sample, sequenced in a study of CD8+ T cells in alopecia areata. In each case, RNA was isolated and then reverse transcribed into cDNA as the sequencing template. Sequenced by immunoSEQ multiplex PCR; TCRdb stores in-frame clones only, minus some. Found here are hundreds of thousands of clones, around three fifths of them singletons; the top ten hold 0.4% to 0.55%. Specimen: CD4+ T cells sorted from blood, collected at week 0. These receptors all come from a human donor with alopecia areata.

The rearrangement uses TRBV29-1 and TRBJ2-1; D gene ambiguous. Germline values: CDR1 SQVTM, CDR2 ANQGSEA. There are 10 residues in the CDR3. V shed 7 bases and J shed 5 bases, with 6 bases lying between them. DNA of the CDR3: TGCAGCGGCGCAGACAATGAGCAGTTCTTC. As protein: CSGADNEQFF.

The V and J genes are TRBV7-9 and TRBJ2-7; D may be TRBD1 (6 bases). V lost 0 bases, J lost 6 bases, and 15 bases lay in between. The CDR3 has 15 residues. Per germline, CDR1 SEHNR and CDR2 FQNEAQ (reference sequence). The CDR3 DNA is TGTGCCAGCAGCTTAGCTGGGACATCGAACGTCGAGCAGTACTTC. Protein: CASSLAGTSNVEQYF. The complete variable domain, with remaining parts taken from reference TRBV7-9 and TRBJ2-7, reads DTGVSQNPRHKITKRGQNVTFRCDPISEHNRLYWYRQTLGQGPEFLTYFQNEAQLEKSRLLSDRFSAERPKGSFSTLEIQRTEQGDSAMYLCASSLAGTSNVEQYFGPGTRLTVT.

The CDR3 nucleotides read TGTGCCAGCAGTGAACTGACGGCTAACTATGGCTACACCTTC. Translation gives CASSELTANYGYTF. The chain combines TRBV25-1 with TRBJ1-2; D is unresolved. V gave up 2 bases and J gave up 0 bases, with 7 bases separating them. CDR1 and CDR2 from the germline V gene are MGHDK and SYGVNS. The CDR3 extends over 14 amino acids.

The genes are TRBV29-1 and TRBJ2-3; D is unclear. Germline values: CDR1 SQVTM, CDR2 ANQGSEA. CDR3 length: 13 residues. Trimming took 5 bases from V and 2 from J, leaving 11 bases between them. This CDR3 reads CSVRSLLTDTQYF. CDR3 bases: TGCAGCGTTCGGAGCCTGCTCACAGATACGCAGTATTTT.

The genes are TRBV4-2 and TRBJ2-1; 12 nucleotides line up with TRBD2. Germline-derived CDR1 and CDR2 are LGHNA and YNFKEQ. This CDR3 is 16 amino acids long. Trimming took 4 bases from V and 4 from J; bases not matched to a gene: 5. The CDR3 DNA is TGTGCCAGCAGCCCCGGACTAGCGGGGCGTTACAATGAGCAGTTCTTC. Its protein product is CASSPGLAGRYNEQFF.

This clone was observed a handful of times. This chain uses TRBV5-4 with TRBJ1-4; TRBD1 aligns across 7 bases. The germline gives CDR1 SGHNT, CDR2 YYREEE (reference sequence). This CDR3 contains 14 residues. Germline trimming cut 2 bases from V and 5 bases from J; bases unmatched to any gene: 3. The CDR3 loop is CASSLQQGNEKLFF. The CDR3 DNA sequence: TGTGCCAGCAGCTTACAACAGGGGAATGAAAAACTGTTTTTT. Filled out from reference TRBV5-4 and TRBJ1-4, the complete variable domain reads ETGVTQSPTHLIKTRGQQVTLRCSSQSGHNTVSWYQQALGQGPQFIFQYYREEENGRGNFPPRFSGLQFPNYSSELNVNALELDDSALYLCASSLQQGNEKLFFGSGTQLSVL.

This clone has only a few counts. V is TRBV5-1 and J is TRBJ2-5; maybe TRBD1 (5 bases). Germline CDR1 and CDR2: SGHRS and YFSETQ. Deletions cut 3 bases from V and 2 bases from J, with 11 bases between. This CDR3 is 14 amino acids long. The CDR3 region has the DNA TGCGCCAGCAGCTCCCCATCAGGGCAAGAGACCCAGTACTTC. This codes for CASSSPSGQETQYF.

This clone has only a few counts. The chain combines TRBV7-8 with TRBJ2-2, with D maybe TRBD1 (6 bases). Trimming took off 5 bases at V and 5 bases at J, with 12 bases between the two ends. Germline V lookup: CDR1 SGHVS, CDR2 FQNEAQ. The CDR3 has 14 residues. DNA of the CDR3: TGTGCCAGCAGCGCCAGACAGGAGACCGGGGAGCTGTTTTTT. It yields the protein CASSARQETGELFF. Based on the CDR3 plus reference TRBV7-8 and TRBJ2-2, the full variable domain is GAGVSQSPRYKVAKRGQDVALRCDPISGHVSLFWYQQALGQGPEFLTYFQNEAQLDKSGLPSDRFFAERPEGSVSTLKIQRTQQEDSAVYLCASSARQETGELFFGEGSRLTVL.

The chain joins TRBV9 to TRBJ2-1; perhaps TRBD2 as D (5 bases). V lost 4 bases and J 0 bases, leaving 11 bases between the germline ends. The CDR3 loop spans 15 amino acids. The germline V gene has CDR1 SGDLS and CDR2 YYNGEE. The CDR3 protein is CASSIVGSSYNEQFF. DNA for the CDR3: TGTGCCAGCAGCATCGTGGGGAGCTCCTACAATGAGCAGTTCTTC.

The gene calls are TRBV2 and TRBJ1-5; D might be TRBD1 (5 bases). CDR3 length: 14 residues. V was pared by 6 bases and J by 0 bases, with 9 bases between. Germline V CDR1 and CDR2: SNHLY, FYNNEI. The CDR3 loop reads CASSKGYSNQPQHF. The CDR3, as DNA: TGTGCCAGCAGCAAGGGGTATAGCAATCAGCCCCAGCATTTT.

The rearrangement uses TRBV5-1 and TRBJ1-1; D possibly corresponds to TRBD1 (6 bases). The CDR3 loop spans 14 amino acids. With 0 bases removed from V and 7 bases from J, the gap between germline ends came to 13 bases. CDR1 and CDR2 (germline): SGHRS, YFSETQ. In DNA form, the CDR3 reads TGCGCCAGCAGCTTGGCCCAGGGGATCGGTGAAGCTTTCTTT. It specifies CASSLAQGIGEAFF.

The rearrangement uses TRBV7-2 and TRBJ2-3; 8 positions match TRBD2. The trim removed 5 bases at V and 4 bases at J, leaving 8 bases unmatched. The CDR3 is made up of 15 amino acids. Germline assignment: CDR1 SGHTA and CDR2 FQGNSA. The CDR3 sequence is CASSTGGGIPDTQYF. CDR3 DNA sequence: TGTGCCAGCAGCACTGGCGGGGGGATTCCAGATACGCAGTATTTT.

This clone has a handful of counts. This CDR3 is also generated by other DNA sequences in the sample. The gene calls are TRBV29-1 and TRBJ1-1; D is possibly TRBD1 (5 bases). Deletions cut 4 bases from V and 1 base from J, with 10 bases between. CDR1 SQVTM and CDR2 ANQGSEA come from the germline V gene. This CDR3 region has 13 residues. CDR3 bases: TGCAGCGTTGCAGGGCGATCGAACACTGAAGCTTTCTTT. It encodes CSVAGRSNTEAFF.

J is TRBJ2-1 and V is TRBV7-6; no clear D. V was trimmed by 5 bases and J by 0 bases, leaving 20 bases between them. This CDR3 is 18 amino acids long. Per the germline V gene, CDR1 is SGHVS and CDR2 is FNYEAQ. CDR3 DNA sequence: TGTGCCAGCAGCCCCAAGCACAAGGGCTCAAGCTCCTACAATGAGCAGTTCTTC. Protein sequence: CASSPKHKGSSSYNEQFF.

In this sample, this clone turned up a few times. The chain couples TRBV7-9 to TRBJ2-1, with 10 bases fitting TRBD2. Per the germline V gene, CDR1 is SEHNR and CDR2 is FQNEAQ (reference sequence). The trim removed 0 bases at V and 7 bases at J, leaving 6 bases unmatched. The CDR3 is made up of 16 amino acids. CDR3 amino acids: CASSLAASGRVNEQFF. The CDR3 nucleotides read TGTGCCAGCAGCTTAGCGGCGAGCGGGAGGGTTAATGAGCAGTTCTTC.

In its sample, this clone was seen a few times. Written as DNA, the CDR3 is TGTGCCAGTAGTATAGTCCCCATGAGACCGAACACAGATACGCAGTATTTT. Translated, it gives CASSIVPMRPNTDTQYF. The genes are TRBV19 and TRBJ2-3; no definite D call. The CDR3 covers 17 residues. From germline, CDR1 is LNHDA and CDR2 SQIVND (reference sequence). V lost 1 base and J 2 bases, leaving 16 bases between the germline ends.

This clone was counted a few times. In nucleotides, the CDR3 is TGTGCCAGCAGCCGGGACAGCTCTGGGGCCAACGTCCTGACTTTC. It is translated as CASSRDSSGANVLTF. V usage is TRBV11-2 and J usage is TRBJ2-6; 7 positions agree with TRBD1. CDR1 SGHAT and CDR2 FQNNGV come from the germline V gene. V lost 5 bases and J lost 0; bases outside the gene matches: 1. The CDR3 totals 15 residues.

This rearrangement joins TRBV19 to TRBJ2-1, with 8 bases identical to TRBD2. CDR1 and CDR2 from the germline V gene are LNHDA and SQIVND (reference sequence). The V gene end was trimmed by 3 bases and the J gene end by 0 bases; junction bases not matched to a gene: 25. CDR3 size: 23 residues. The CDR3 region has the DNA TGTGCCAGTAGTATGGGACTAGGTAACCCCGGCTCCCATCCTACGAGCTCCTACAATGAGCAGTTCTTC. Its protein product is CASSMGLGNPGSHPTSSYNEQFF.

V is TRBV6-5 and J is TRBJ2-7; D unclear. The CDR3 consists of 13 residues. The germline gives CDR1 MNHEY, CDR2 SVGAGI. The V end lost 2 bases, the J end lost 6 bases, and 11 bases lay between the germline ends. The CDR3 protein is CASSYPTSGEQYF. In DNA form, the CDR3 reads TGTGCCAGCAGTTACCCCACCTCTGGCGAGCAGTACTTC.

The genes are TRBV27 and TRBJ2-6; D not certain. In germline, CDR1 is MNHEY, CDR2 SMNVEV (reference sequence). CDR3 size: 14 residues. Trimming left V 10 bases short and J 0 bases short, with 10 bases between. CDR3 DNA: TGTGCCACCAGAGCCCCCTCTGGGGCCAACGTCCTGACTTTC. Amino acid sequence: CATRAPSGANVLTF.